Listed below are T cell receptor beta chains from one sample, sequenced in a study of T cell responses to AZD1222 COVID-19 vaccine. Here immunoSEQ multiplex PCR was the method, and the copy in TCRdb shows in-frame clones only, minus some. The repertoire has 100,000 to 150,000 clones, about 90% of them found once; the top ten carry more than 4.5%. The sample here was peripheral blood, taken on day 0 of AZD1222 vaccination. All receptors come from an adult in good health. Both conserved end residues are part of each CDR3. The D gene is left open where the match is weak. Clone size, where shown, is once, few, many, or a class for clones that have expanded.

J,D,size,V,CDR3,DNA
TRBJ1-4,TRBD1,-,TRBV2,CASSALTGALEKLFF,TGTGCCAGCAGTGCCCTGACAGGGGCCCTCGAAAAACTGTTTTTT
TRBJ1-1,-,-,TRBV19,CASSIVQGMGTEAFF,TGTGCCAGTAGTATAGTGCAGGGGATGGGCACTGAAGCTTTCTTT
TRBJ2-5,-,-,TRBV5-6,CASRTERGFNQETQYF,TGTGCCAGCAGGACTGAGAGGGGGTTCAACCAAGAGACCCAGTACTTC
TRBJ1-1,-,-,TRBV12-5,CASGFNTEAFF,TGTGCTAGTGGTTTTAATACTGAAGCTTTCTTT
TRBJ2-5,TRBD2,-,TRBV9,CASRGSGSWETQYF,TGTGCCAGCAGGGGTAGCGGGAGTTGGGAGACCCAGTACTTC
TRBJ1-4,TRBD1,once,TRBV5-1,CASSAPGQGAEKLFF,TGCGCCAGCAGCGCACCGGGACAGGGGGCTGAAAAACTGTTTTTT
TRBJ1-6,-,-,TRBV3-1/TRBV3-2,CASSQAGPGTNSPLHF,TGTGCCAGCAGCCAAGCCGGGCCGGGAACCAATTCACCCCTCCACTTT
TRBJ1-4,-,once,TRBV6-5,CASTSQSGEKLFF,TGTGCCAGCACCTCCCAAAGCGGTGAAAAACTGTTTTTT
TRBJ2-2,-,-,TRBV28,CASSLLGGGELFF,TGTGCCAGCAGTTTATTAGGAGGCGGGGAGCTGTTTTTT
TRBJ2-7,-,once,TRBV7-8,CASSLKNGNYEQYF,TGTGCCAGCAGCTTAAAGAATGGCAACTACGAGCAGTACTTC
TRBJ2-1,-,once,TRBV5-1,CASSTQGVSYNEQFF,TGCGCCAGCAGCACCCAGGGAGTCAGTTACAATGAGCAGTTCTTC
TRBJ1-6,TRBD1,-,TRBV27,CASSFRGGGSPLHF,TGTGCCAGCAGTTTTAGAGGGGGCGGATCACCCCTCCACTTT
TRBJ2-1,TRBD1,-,TRBV5-1,CASSPGQGGNEQFF,TGCGCCAGCAGCCCGGGACAGGGTGGGAATGAGCAGTTCTTC
TRBJ1-3,-,-,TRBV4-2,CASSQDLPGLGSGNTIYF,TGTGCCAGCAGCCAAGATTTACCAGGGCTCGGCTCTGGAAACACCATATATTTT
TRBJ1-6,-,-,TRBV11-2,CASSLGAFYNSPLHF,TGTGCCAGCAGCTTAGGGGCATTCTATAATTCACCCCTCCACTTT
TRBJ1-4,-,-,TRBV5-4,CASSLWGANEKLFF,TGTGCCAGCAGCTTGTGGGGGGCTAATGAAAAACTGTTTTTT
TRBJ1-6,-,-,TRBV19,CASSIWPRGLFSPLHF,TGTGCCAGTAGTATATGGCCCAGGGGCTTGTTTTCACCCCTCCACTTT
TRBJ2-3,-,-,TRBV3-1/TRBV3-2,CASSPPSDTQYF,TGTGCCAGCAGCCCCCCCTCAGATACGCAGTATTTT
TRBJ2-1,TRBD2,-,TRBV30,CAWSYSGTSGLNEQFF,TGTGCCTGGAGTTACTCGGGAACTAGCGGACTCAATGAGCAGTTCTTC
TRBJ1-2,-,-,TRBV3-1/TRBV3-2,CASSQGGFNYGYTF,TGTGCCAGCAGCCAAGGGGGCTTTAACTATGGCTACACCTTC
TRBJ1-5,-,-,TRBV19,CASSIAGVNQPQHF,TGTGCCAGTAGTATAGCCGGAGTTAATCAGCCCCAGCATTTT
TRBJ2-3,-,-,TRBV5-1,CASSLLGDRHTDTQYF,TGCGCCAGCAGCTTATTGGGAGACCGGCACACAGATACGCAGTATTTT
TRBJ2-1,-,-,TRBV7-3,CASGSVGTYNEQFF,TGTGCCAGCGGATCGGTAGGGACTTACAATGAGCAGTTCTTC
TRBJ2-4,-,-,TRBV2,CASRPSEGRVAKNIQYF,TGTGCCAGCAGACCGTCTGAGGGGCGCGTGGCCAAAAACATTCAGTACTTC
TRBJ2-3,-,-,TRBV7-2,CASSGVGPDTQYF,TGTGCCAGCAGCGGCGTGGGGCCAGATACGCAGTATTTT
TRBJ1-2,-,-,TRBV13,CASSLQGLNYGYTF,TGTGCCAGCAGCCTACAGGGCTTGAACTATGGCTACACCTTC
TRBJ2-3,TRBD1,-,TRBV13,CASSLREGTVSTDTQYF,TGTGCCAGCAGCTTACGCGAAGGGACAGTGAGCACAGATACGCAGTATTTT
TRBJ2-1,-,-,TRBV13,CASSLWGKLYNEQFF,TGTGCCAGCAGCTTATGGGGGAAACTCTACAATGAGCAGTTCTTC
TRBJ1-2,TRBD1,-,TRBV25-1,CASSDPTGFGYTF,TGTGCCAGCAGTGACCCGACAGGGTTCGGCTACACCTTC
TRBJ2-7,TRBD1,-,TRBV28,CASRRQGAWEQYF,TGTGCCAGCAGACGACAGGGGGCGTGGGAGCAGTACTTC
TRBJ1-1,TRBD1,-,TRBV3-1/TRBV3-2,CASSQDWTGSAAFF,TGTGCCAGCAGCCAAGACTGGACAGGATCGGCAGCTTTCTTT
TRBJ1-1,-,once,TRBV6-5,CASSSPGLAAEAFF,TGTGCCAGCAGTTCTCCGGGGTTGGCGGCTGAAGCTTTCTTT